The 22 T cell receptor beta chains below all came from one sample that was sequenced in a study of T cells after yellow fever vaccination. TCRdb used MiXCR to reprocess the 5' RACE reads, holding one entry per CDR3 protein. Among hundreds of thousands of distinct CDR3 sequences listed, around 3.6% were seen once. The starting material was PBMCs, obtained on the day of the yellow fever booster vaccination. These TCRs come from a man between 18 and 35 years old who received the YFV17D yellow fever vaccine.

This clonotype came up many times. This chain uses TRBV5-1 with TRBJ2-1, with 11 bases that match TRBD2. Trimming at V came to 4 bases and at J to 4 bases, leaving 4 bases not matched to a gene. Germline values: CDR1 SGHRS, CDR2 YFSETQ. This CDR3 comprises 15 residues. The CDR3 is CASSVGLADYNEQFF. The CDR3 region has the DNA TGCGCCAGCAGCGTGGGACTAGCGGATTACAATGAGCAGTTCTTC.

This clonotype was counted at least ten times. The chain joins TRBV18 to TRBJ2-1; TRBD2 aligns across 8 bases. The V gene's germline CDR1 is KGHSH and CDR2 LQKENI. The V segment lost 2 bases and the J segment 4 bases; nucleotides outside the gene matches: 7. The CDR3 length is 16 residues. DNA for the CDR3: TGTGCCAGCTCACCATCTAGGGCTAGCGGGTACAATGAGCAGTTCTTC. As protein: CASSPSRASGYNEQFF.

This clonotype showed up many times. This rearrangement joins TRBV5-1 to TRBJ1-2; TRBD1 might be the D (6 bases). Trimming removed 0 bases from V and 8 bases from J, with 17 bases in between. CDR1 is SGHRS and CDR2 is YFSETQ in the germline V gene. This CDR3 spans 15 amino acids. CDR3 sequence: CASSLAPQGNKGYTF. CDR3 in DNA: TGCGCCAGCAGCTTGGCGCCCCAGGGGAATAAAGGCTACACCTTC.

This clonotype was counted many times. The chain has TRBV5-1 and TRBJ2-1; D perhaps matches TRBD1 (5 bases). The V end was cut by 2 bases, the J end by 3 bases, with 6 bases between. The CDR3 length is 13 residues. CDR1 SGHRS and CDR2 YFSETQ come from the germline V gene. DNA for the CDR3: TGCGCCAGCAGCTTCGACAGCTACAATGAGCAGTTCTTC. Its translation: CASSFDSYNEQFF.

This clonotype has ten or more counts. This CDR3 is CASSSNAPPFSGGAKDTQYF. CDR3 sequence (DNA): TGTGCCAGCAGCTCCAATGCCCCCCCCTTTAGCGGGGGGGCGAAAGATACGCAGTATTTT. The V gene is TRBV7-8, the J gene TRBJ2-3, with TRBD2 identical over 11 bases. The CDR3 is made up of 20 amino acids. V lost 4 bases to trimming and J lost 5 bases; unmatched junction nucleotides: 20. The germline CDR1 and CDR2 sequences are SGHVS and FQNEAQ.

This chain uses TRBV20-1 with TRBJ2-1; D not certain. Germline V lookup: CDR1 DFQATT, CDR2 SNEGSKA (reference sequence). The CDR3 loop spans 15 amino acids. The ends were cut back, 6 bases at V and 2 bases at J, with 17 bases in the middle. CDR3 coding DNA: TGCAGTGCCCACGAATACTTGGGAACCTACAATGAGCAGTTCTTC. It translates to CSAHEYLGTYNEQFF.

The chain carries TRBV7-2 and TRBJ1-1, with 8 bases fitting TRBD1. Germline V gives CDR1 SGHTA, CDR2 FQGNSA. The V segment lost 4 bases and the J segment 4 bases; nucleotides outside the gene matches: 5. The CDR3 spans 14 residues. The chain's CDR3 is CASSSRTGSTEAFF. The CDR3 region has the DNA TGTGCCAGCAGCTCTAGGACAGGGAGCACTGAAGCTTTCTTT.

The table lists this clonotype with many counts. The chain is built from TRBV3-1 and TRBJ2-7; D gene ambiguous. Germline V gene data show CDR1 as LGHDT and CDR2 as YNNKEL (reference sequence). Between the trimmed V and J ends, which lost 2 bases and 7 bases, there was a span of 15 bases. The CDR3 extends over 14 amino acids. The CDR3 loop reads CASSQRTTFGEQYV. DNA for the CDR3: TGTGCCAGCAGCCAACGCACGACATTCGGGGAGCAGTACGTC.

DNA of the CDR3: TGTGCCAGCAGCGGAAGTGGGGGGCTGCACGAGCAGTACTTC. Amino acids: CASSGSGGLHEQYF. The rearrangement uses TRBV7-8 and TRBJ2-7; possibly TRBD1 or TRBD2 for D (6 bases each). This CDR3 spans 14 amino acids. The ends were cut back, 5 bases at V and 5 bases at J, with 16 bases in the middle. CDR1 and CDR2 (germline): SGHVS, FQNEAQ. Variable domain in full (rest from reference TRBV7-8 and TRBJ2-7): GAGVSQSPRYKVAKRGQDVALRCDPISGHVSLFWYQQALGQGPEFLTYFQNEAQLDKSGLPSDRFFAERPEGSVSTLKIQRTQQEDSAVYLCASSGSGGLHEQYFGPGTRLTVT.

The J gene is TRBJ2-2, the V gene TRBV14, with D perhaps matching TRBD2 (5 bases). Germline CDR1 reads SGHDN; CDR2 reads FVKESK. V dropped 4 bases and J dropped 4 bases, with 19 bases sitting between them. The CDR3 runs 17 residues. The CDR3 sequence: CASSPRGGTPSTGELFF. The CDR3 nucleotides are TGTGCCAGCAGCCCAAGAGGAGGTACCCCTTCCACCGGGGAGCTGTTTTTT.

This clonotype was seen repeatedly, ten times or more. The chain is built from TRBV18 and TRBJ1-4; 9 nucleotides align to TRBD1. Trimming removed 6 bases from V and 7 bases from J; junction bases left unmatched: 6. Germline CDR1 reads KGHSH; CDR2 reads LQKENI. This CDR3 has 14 amino acids. The CDR3 here is CASSPGQGVEKLFF. CDR3 nucleotide sequence: TGTGCCAGCTCGCCGGGACAGGGCGTTGAAAAACTGTTTTTT.

The chain couples TRBV11-3 to TRBJ2-2; D may be TRBD1 or TRBD2 (6 bases each). The CDR3 is 15 residues long. Trimming pared 4 bases from V and 5 bases from J, leaving 14 bases between. Germline V CDR1 and CDR2: SGHNT, YENEEA. The CDR3 protein is CASSSPGEATGELFF. In DNA, the CDR3 is TGTGCCAGCAGCTCACCAGGGGAGGCTACCGGGGAGCTGTTTTTT. The whole variable domain, filled in from reference TRBV11-3 and TRBJ2-2, reads EAGVVQSPRYKIIEKKQPVAFWCNPISGHNTLYWYLQNLGQGPELLIRYENEEAVDDSQLPKDRFSAERLKGVDSTLKIQPAELGDSAVYLCASSSPGEATGELFFGEGSRLTVL.

This clonotype was seen ten or more times. V and J are TRBV7-9 and TRBJ2-7, with 9 positions matching TRBD1. The CDR3 loop spans 16 amino acids. Unmatched junction bases numbered 13, after V lost 7 bases and J lost 3 bases. The germline CDR1 and CDR2 sequences are SEHNR and FQNEAQ (reference sequence). The CDR3 DNA sequence: TGTGCCAGCACGCTCCTTTTGGGACAGGGAAGCTACGAGCAGTACTTC. This sequence encodes CASTLLLGQGSYEQYF.

The chain carries TRBV20-1 and TRBJ1-5; possibly TRBD1 for D (6 bases). The length of the CDR3 is 15 residues. V gave up 6 bases and J gave up 4 bases, with 19 bases separating them. Germline loops: CDR1 DFQATT, CDR2 SNEGSKA (reference sequence). This CDR3 is CSAANDRSPNQPQHF. In nucleotides, the CDR3 is TGCAGTGCAGCGAACGACAGGAGCCCTAATCAGCCCCAGCATTTT.

This clonotype has a handful of counts. V gene TRBV5-4 combines with J gene TRBJ1-1, with D tentatively TRBD1 (5 bases). Between the trimmed V and J ends, which lost 4 bases and 1 base, there was a span of 14 bases. The CDR3 consists of 15 residues. Germline lookup yields CDR1 SGHNT and CDR2 YYREEE (reference sequence). DNA for the CDR3: TGTGCCAGCAGCCGCGTCGGGGGAGCGAACACTGAAGCTTTCTTT. It encodes CASSRVGGANTEAFF.

This clonotype has a handful of counts. The J gene is TRBJ2-7, the V gene TRBV6-6; 7 bases agree with TRBD1. The germline V gene has CDR1 MNHNY and CDR2 SVGAGI (reference sequence). This CDR3 has 15 residues. The V and J ends lost 0 bases and 8 bases, in that order; junction bases with no gene match: 10. CDR3 DNA sequence: TGTGCCAGCAGTTACTCGGCAGGGGGTCCCCTCCAGCAGTACGTC. Translated, it gives CASSYSAGGPLQQYV.

This clonotype was found a few times. The rearrangement links TRBV11-2 to TRBJ2-1; TRBD2 aligns across 9 bases. The germline V gene has CDR1 SGHAT and CDR2 FQNNGV. Unmatched junction bases numbered 15, after V lost 4 bases and J lost 2 bases. There are 19 residues in the CDR3. The CDR3 coding sequence is TGTGCCAGCAGCTCGCCGGGACTAGCCGTGAGTGGTCCCTACAATGAGCAGTTCTTC. It codes for CASSSPGLAVSGPYNEQFF.

This clonotype was observed at least ten times. The V and J genes are TRBV4-3 and TRBJ2-4; D may correspond to TRBD1 or TRBD2 (6 bases each). Between the trimmed V and J ends, which lost 0 bases and 8 bases, there was a span of 17 bases. The CDR3 spans 16 residues. Germline CDR1 LGHNA, CDR2 YSLEER. For the CDR3, the DNA is TGCGCCAGCAGCCAAGATCCTAGGGGGGTTTCAGACATTCAGTACTTC. This encodes CASSQDPRGVSDIQYF.

CDR3 protein: CASSLRRNSPLHF. CDR3 DNA sequence: TGTGCCAGCAGCTTACGGAGAAATTCACCCCTCCACTTT. The chain combines TRBV7-6 with TRBJ1-6; no definite D call. Trimming shortened V by 2 bases and J by 7 bases, and 6 bases separated the two germline ends. This CDR3 is built from 13 residues. The germline V gene encodes CDR1 SGHVS and CDR2 FNYEAQ.

The V call is TRBV7-9, the J call TRBJ2-7; D is undetermined. This CDR3 contains 16 residues. Trimming left V 4 bases short and J 2 bases short, with 18 bases between. CDR1 and CDR2 from the germline V gene are SEHNR and FQNEAQ (reference sequence). The CDR3: CASSSLPGVGPYEQYV. The CDR3 DNA follows: TGTGCCAGCAGCTCCCTTCCCGGAGTTGGACCCTACGAGCAGTACGTC.

This clonotype was seen a handful of times. The chain's CDR3 is CASIGGIENTEAFF. The DNA of the CDR3 is TGTGCCAGCATCGGAGGGATCGAGAACACTGAAGCTTTCTTT. This sequence joins TRBV12-3 or TRBV12-4 and TRBJ1-1; no clear D. This CDR3 has 14 amino acids. With 7 bases removed from V and 1 base from J, the gap between germline ends came to 13 bases.

This clonotype was found many times. The V and J genes are TRBV7-2 and TRBJ2-1, with TRBD1 matching over 9 bases. The CDR3 spans 19 residues. Germline CDR1 and CDR2: SGHTA and FQGNSA. The ends lost 3 bases at V and 1 base at J; junction bases unmatched: 13. The CDR3: CASSFFAGTGRSSYNEQFF. CDR3 DNA sequence: TGTGCCAGCAGCTTTTTCGCCGGGACAGGGAGATCATCCTACAATGAGCAGTTCTTC.